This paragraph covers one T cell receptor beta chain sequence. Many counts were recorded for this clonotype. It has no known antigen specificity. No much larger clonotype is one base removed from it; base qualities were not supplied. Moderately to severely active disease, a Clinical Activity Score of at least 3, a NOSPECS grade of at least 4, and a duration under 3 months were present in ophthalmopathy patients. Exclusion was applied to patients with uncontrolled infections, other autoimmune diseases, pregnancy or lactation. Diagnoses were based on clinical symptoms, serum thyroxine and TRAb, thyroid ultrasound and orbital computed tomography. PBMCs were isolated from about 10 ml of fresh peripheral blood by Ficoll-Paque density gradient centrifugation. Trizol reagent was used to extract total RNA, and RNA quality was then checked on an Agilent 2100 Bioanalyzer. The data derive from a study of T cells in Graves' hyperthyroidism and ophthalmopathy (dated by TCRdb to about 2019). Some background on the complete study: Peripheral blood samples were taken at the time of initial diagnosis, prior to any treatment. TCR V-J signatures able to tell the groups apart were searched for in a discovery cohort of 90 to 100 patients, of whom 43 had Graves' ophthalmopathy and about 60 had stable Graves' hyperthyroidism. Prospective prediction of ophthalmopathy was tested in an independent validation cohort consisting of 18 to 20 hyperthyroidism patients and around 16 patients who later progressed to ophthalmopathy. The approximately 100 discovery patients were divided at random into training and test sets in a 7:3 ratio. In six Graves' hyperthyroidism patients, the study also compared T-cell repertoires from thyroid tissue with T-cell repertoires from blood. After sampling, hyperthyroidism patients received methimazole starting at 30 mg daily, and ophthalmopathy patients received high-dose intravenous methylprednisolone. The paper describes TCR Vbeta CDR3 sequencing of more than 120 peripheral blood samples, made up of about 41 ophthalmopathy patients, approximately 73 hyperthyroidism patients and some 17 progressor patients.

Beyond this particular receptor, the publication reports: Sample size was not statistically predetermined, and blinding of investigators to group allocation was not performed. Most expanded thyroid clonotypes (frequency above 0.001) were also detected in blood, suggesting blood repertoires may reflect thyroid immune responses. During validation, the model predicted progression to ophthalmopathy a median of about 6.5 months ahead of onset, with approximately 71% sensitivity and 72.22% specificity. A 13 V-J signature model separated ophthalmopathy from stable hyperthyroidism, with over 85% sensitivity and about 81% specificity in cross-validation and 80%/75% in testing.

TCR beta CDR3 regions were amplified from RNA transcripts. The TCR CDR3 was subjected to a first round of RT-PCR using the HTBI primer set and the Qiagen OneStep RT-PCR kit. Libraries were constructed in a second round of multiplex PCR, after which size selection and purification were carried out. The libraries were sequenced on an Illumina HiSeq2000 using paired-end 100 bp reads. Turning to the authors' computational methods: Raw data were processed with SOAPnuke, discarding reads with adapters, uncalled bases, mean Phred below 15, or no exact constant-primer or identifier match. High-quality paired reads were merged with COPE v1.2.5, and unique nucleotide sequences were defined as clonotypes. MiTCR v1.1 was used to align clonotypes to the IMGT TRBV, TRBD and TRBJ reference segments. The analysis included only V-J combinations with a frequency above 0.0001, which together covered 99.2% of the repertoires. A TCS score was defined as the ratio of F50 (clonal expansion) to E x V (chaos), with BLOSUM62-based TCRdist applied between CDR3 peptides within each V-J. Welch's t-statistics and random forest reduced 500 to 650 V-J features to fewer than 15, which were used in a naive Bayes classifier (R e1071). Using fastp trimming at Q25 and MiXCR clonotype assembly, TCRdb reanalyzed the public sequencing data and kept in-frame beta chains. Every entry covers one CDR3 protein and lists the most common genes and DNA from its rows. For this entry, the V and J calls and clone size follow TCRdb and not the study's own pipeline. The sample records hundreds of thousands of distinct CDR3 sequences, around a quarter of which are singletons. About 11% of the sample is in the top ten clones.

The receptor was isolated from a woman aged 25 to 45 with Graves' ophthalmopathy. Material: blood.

CDR3 region: CSAREPGKNTEAFF. The nucleotides are TGCAGTGCTAGAGAACCCGGGAAGAACACTGAAGCTTTCTTT. The V and J segments used are TRBV20-1 and TRBJ1-1; no D gene can be assigned with confidence. The junction carries 9 bases between V and J, which are trimmed by 0 bases and 1 base respectively. CDR1 DFQATT and CDR2 SNEGSKA were looked up in the germline V gene (reference sequence). Inclusive of the bounding cysteine and phenylalanine, the CDR3 is 14 residues long. This entry keeps only the CDR3 DNA: 42 bases, framed from base 1.